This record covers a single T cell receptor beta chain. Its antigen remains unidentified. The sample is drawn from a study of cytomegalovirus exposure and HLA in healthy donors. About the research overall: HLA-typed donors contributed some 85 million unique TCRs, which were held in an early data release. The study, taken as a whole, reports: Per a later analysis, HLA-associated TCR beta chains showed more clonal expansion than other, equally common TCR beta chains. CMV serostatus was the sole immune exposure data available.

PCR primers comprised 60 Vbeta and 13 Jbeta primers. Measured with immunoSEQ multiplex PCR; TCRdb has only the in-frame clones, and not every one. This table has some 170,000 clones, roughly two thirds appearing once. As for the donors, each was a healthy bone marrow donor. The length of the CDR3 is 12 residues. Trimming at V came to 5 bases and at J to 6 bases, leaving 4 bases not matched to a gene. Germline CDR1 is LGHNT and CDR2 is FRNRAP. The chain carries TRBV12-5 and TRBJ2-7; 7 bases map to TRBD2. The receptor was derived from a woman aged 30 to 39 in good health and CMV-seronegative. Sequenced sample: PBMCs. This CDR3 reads CASGPAGVEQYF. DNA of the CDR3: TGTGCTAGTGGTCCTGCGGGGGTCGAGCAGTACTTC.